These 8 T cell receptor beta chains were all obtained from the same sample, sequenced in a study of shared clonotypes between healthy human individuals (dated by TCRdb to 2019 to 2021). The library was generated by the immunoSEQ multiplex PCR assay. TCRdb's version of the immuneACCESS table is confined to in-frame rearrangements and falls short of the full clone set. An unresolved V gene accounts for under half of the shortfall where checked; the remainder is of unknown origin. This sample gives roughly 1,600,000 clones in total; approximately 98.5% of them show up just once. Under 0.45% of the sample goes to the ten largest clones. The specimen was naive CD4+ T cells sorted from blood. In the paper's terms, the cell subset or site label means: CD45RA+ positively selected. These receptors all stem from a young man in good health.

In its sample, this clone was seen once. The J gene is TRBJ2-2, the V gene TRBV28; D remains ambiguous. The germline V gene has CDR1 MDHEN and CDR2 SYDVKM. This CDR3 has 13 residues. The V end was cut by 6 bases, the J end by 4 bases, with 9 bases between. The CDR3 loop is CASSGLSTGELFF. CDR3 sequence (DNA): TGTGCCAGCAGCGGTTTGAGCACCGGGGAGCTGTTTTTT. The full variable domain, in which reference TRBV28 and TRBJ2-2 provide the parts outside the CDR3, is DVKVTQSSRYLVKRTGEKVFLECVQDMDHENMFWYRQDPGLGLRLIYFSYDVKMKEKGDIPEGYSVSREKKERFSLILESASTNQTSMYLCASSGLSTGELFFGEGSRLTVL.

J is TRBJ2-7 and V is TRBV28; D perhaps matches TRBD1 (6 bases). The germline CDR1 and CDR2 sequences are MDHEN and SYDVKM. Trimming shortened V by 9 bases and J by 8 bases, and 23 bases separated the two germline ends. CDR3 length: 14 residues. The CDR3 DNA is TGTGCCAGTAAATCGACAGGCCCTGGGGCCAAGCAGTACTTC. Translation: CASKSTGPGAKQYF.

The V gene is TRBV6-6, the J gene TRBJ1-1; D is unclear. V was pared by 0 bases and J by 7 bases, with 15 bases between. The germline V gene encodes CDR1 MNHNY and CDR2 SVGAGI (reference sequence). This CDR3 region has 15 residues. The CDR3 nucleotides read TGTGCCAGCAGTTACTCTGGCTCGCGGCACATTGAAGCTTTCTTT. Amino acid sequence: CASSYSGSRHIEAFF.

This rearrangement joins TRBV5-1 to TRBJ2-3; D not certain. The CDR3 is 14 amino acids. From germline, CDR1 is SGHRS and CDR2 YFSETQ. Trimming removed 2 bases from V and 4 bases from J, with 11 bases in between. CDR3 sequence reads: CASSLSTFPDTQYF. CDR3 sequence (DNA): TGCGCCAGCAGCTTATCGACGTTCCCAGATACGCAGTATTTT.

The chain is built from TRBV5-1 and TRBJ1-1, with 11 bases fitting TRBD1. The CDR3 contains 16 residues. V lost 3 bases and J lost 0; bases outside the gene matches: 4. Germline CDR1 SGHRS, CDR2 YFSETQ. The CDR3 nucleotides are TGCGCCAGCAGCTCCGGACAGGGGGCGATGAACACTGAAGCTTTCTTT. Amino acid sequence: CASSSGQGAMNTEAFF.

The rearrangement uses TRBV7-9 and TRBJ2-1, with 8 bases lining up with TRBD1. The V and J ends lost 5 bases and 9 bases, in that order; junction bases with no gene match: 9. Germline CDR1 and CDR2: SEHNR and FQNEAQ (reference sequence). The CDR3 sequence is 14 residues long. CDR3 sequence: CASSPTGAGGEQFF. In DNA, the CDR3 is TGTGCCAGCAGCCCGACAGGGGCAGGGGGTGAGCAGTTCTTC.

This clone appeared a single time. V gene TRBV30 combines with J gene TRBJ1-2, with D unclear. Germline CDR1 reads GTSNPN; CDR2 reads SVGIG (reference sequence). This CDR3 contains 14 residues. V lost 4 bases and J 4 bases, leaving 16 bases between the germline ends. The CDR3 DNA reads TGTGCCTGGAATGGAAGGTTCGATCCCTATGGCTACACCTTC. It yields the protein CAWNGRFDPYGYTF.

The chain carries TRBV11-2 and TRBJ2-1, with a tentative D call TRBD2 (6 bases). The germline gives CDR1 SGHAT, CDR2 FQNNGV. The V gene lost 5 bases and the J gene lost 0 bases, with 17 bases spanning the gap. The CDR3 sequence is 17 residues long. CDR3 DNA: TGTGCCAGCAGCCCTTGGGTACTAGCAGGCTCCTACAATGAGCAGTTCTTC. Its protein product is CASSPWVLAGSYNEQFF.